This is a list of T cell receptor beta chains from one sample in a study of control samples from healthy donors and cancer patients. Repertoires were generated with immunoSEQ multiplex PCR, while TCRdb's copy carries only in-frame clones and drops some. The sample lists over 75,000 clones, around four fifths occurring once. The sample taken for sequencing was blood. The receptors shown here come from a man between 25 and 39 years old in good health. CDR3s include the opening cysteine and the closing phenylalanine or tryptophan. Each record gives: CDR3 length, J gene, V gene, CDR3 protein.

>15|TRBJ2-3|TRBV5-1
CASSLDPGGQDTQYF
>15|TRBJ2-6|TRBV7-6
CATGGGTSGANVLTF
>13|TRBJ2-7|TRBV27
CASSLGGPYEQYF
>14|TRBJ2-2|TRBV28
CASRPGHSAGELFF
>13|TRBJ1-2|TRBV5-6
CASSQDRLYGYTF
>14|TRBJ1-2|TRBV2
CASIPPGALYGYTF
>14|TRBJ1-2|TRBV5-1
CASSFVPGGDGYTF
>12|TRBJ2-5|TRBV19
CASSRKGETQYF
>18|TRBJ2-3|TRBV6-2/TRBV6-3
CASSYSIRLAGATDTQYF
>13|TRBJ2-1|TRBV5-1
CASSSTSLNEQFF
>13|TRBJ1-2|TRBV2
CASSDEGFRGYTF
>15|TRBJ2-1|TRBV4-1
CASSQESGVGNEQFF
>14|TRBJ1-2|TRBV5-1
CASSPKLANYGYTF
>14|TRBJ1-2|TRBV18
CASSPGTGYYGYTF
>14|TRBJ1-1|TRBV2
CASSEGYANTEAFF
>15|TRBJ1-1|TRBV7-8
CASSLEHRGYDEAFF
>14|TRBJ1-2|TRBV5-1
CASSLGDITYGYTF
>16|TRBJ1-3|TRBV11-1
CASSRWDRGFGNTIYF
>15|TRBJ2-5|TRBV12-5
CASVSGLEGTETQYF
>14|TRBJ1-1|TRBV6-5
CASTSYRAHTEAFF
>14|TRBJ2-2|TRBV30
CAWSVIINTGELFF
>15|TRBJ1-1|TRBV9
CASSVVPGLSTEAFF
>17|TRBJ2-7|TRBV29-1
CSAQTWTSGGAAYEQYF
>16|TRBJ1-2|TRBV15
CATSRTGGRRINGYTF
>15|TRBJ1-2|TRBV6-5
CASRGDRASNYGYTF
>15|TRBJ2-7|TRBV19
CASSIRPGGAGEQYF
>17|TRBJ1-1|TRBV27
CASSLLTPARGNTEAFF
>18|TRBJ2-3|TRBV4-2
CASSQGGRGPGSTDTQYF
>15|TRBJ2-6|TRBV6-5
CASRLGGAGANVLTF
>14|TRBJ2-5|TRBV25-1
CASSDPGRVETQYF
>13|TRBJ1-5|TRBV3-1/TRBV3-2
CASSQVPRQPQHF
>11|TRBJ2-7|TRBV15
CATSSSGEQYF
>14|TRBJ2-3|TRBV24-1
CATSPSGGTDTQYF
>15|TRBJ1-1|TRBV2
CASSEGPGMNTEAFF
>18|TRBJ2-3|TRBV28
CASSLGRRAGARTDTQYF
>13|TRBJ2-7|TRBV5-5
CASSLTGAREQYF
>15|TRBJ1-3|TRBV7-9
CASSERTGVGNTIYF
>13|TRBJ2-1|TRBV24-1
CATAGTTYNEQFF
>16|TRBJ2-7|TRBV27
CASSLRVGAGSYEQYF
>12|TRBJ1-2|TRBV3-1/TRBV3-2
CASSQLEYGYTF
>16|TRBJ1-3|TRBV18
CASSPVATSRGNTIYF
>15|TRBJ1-3|TRBV19
CASTDQVSSGNTIYF
>13|TRBJ1-3|TRBV6-1
CASSEGSGNTIYF
>14|TRBJ1-5|TRBV19
CASSPIGVQQPQHF
>13|TRBJ1-2|TRBV5-6
CASSRRGNYGYTF